This TCR beta chain was observed in a study of blood T cells in healthy people across ages (dated by TCRdb to about 2015). In terms of the full investigation: In model experiments, template switching captured roughly one uniquely barcoded TCR beta cDNA molecule for every two T cells. The study measured age-related changes in TCR beta repertoire diversity using deep sequencing normalized with unique cDNA molecular identifiers. Donors were grouped into four age groups: young (average 16 years), middle-aged (39), aged (roughly 62) and long-lived (about 90). Donors of different ages were randomly distributed across sequencing lanes to avoid experimental bias. The study analyzed two additional independent replicas of 1 million unique cDNA reads from the same blood draw for two donors, one aged 18 to 29 and one aged 80 or older. Results the study describes overall, beyond this receptor: Bulk unsorted PBMC profiling prevented conclusive comparison of naive and antigen-experienced compartments. Compared with the aged group, the long-lived group had more naive CD4+ T cells, fewer expanded clones and increased TCR diversity, suggesting age selection. Observed TCR beta diversity per million T cells fell roughly linearly with age, and a significant reduction was already apparent by age around 40. Donor CMV infection status was unknown, potentially confounding age-related changes in expanded clonotypes. Estimates of total diversity from one million sequenced T cells were regarded as lower bounds and underestimates. A strong correlation was found between observed TCR beta diversity and the percentage of naive T cells measured by flow cytometry.

This clonotype came up many times. This receptor's antigen is unknown. Per-nucleotide qualities are absent, and no much larger clonotype sits a single base away. Donors were about 36 systemically healthy Caucasian individuals from Russia aged roughly 6 to 90 years. Roughly 10 milliliters of peripheral blood were collected from each donor into EDTA-treated Vacutainer tubes. Ficoll-Paque density-gradient centrifugation was used to isolate PBMCs, with at least 6.5 million per sample. Total RNA was extracted from PBMCs with Trizol reagent, with at least 5.5 micrograms obtained per sample. The percentages of naive CD45RAhigh/CD27high T cells were determined by flow cytometry on a PBMC aliquot from every donor. Library creation used 5' RACE. The sequencer listed for this sample is Illumina HiSeq 2500. A second roughly 6 to 11 cycle PCR used a sample-barcoded 5' primer and a J-beta primer mix. A template-switch 5' adaptor carrying 12 random nucleotides introduced a unique molecular identifier onto each TCR beta cDNA molecule. Each sample yielded at least 3 million CDR3-containing paired-end reads. First-strand cDNA synthesis was performed from all RNA using the Mint cDNA synthesis kit, with priming by a TRBC-specific oligonucleotide. Following uracil-DNA glycosylase treatment, a first 18-cycle PCR with universal primers M1SS and BC2_uni_R was performed on all cDNA. As for how the authors treated the data: Each sample was normalized by randomly selecting 1 million high-quality reads, each carrying a distinct molecular identifier. Reads with shared molecular identifiers were discarded instead of being binned into consensus sequences. MiTCR, run with a Q25 quality threshold and the strictest error-elimination algorithm, handled CDR3 identification, clonotype clustering and error correction. A nonparametric unseen species model using Euler transformation provided a lower-bound estimate of total TCR beta diversity. TCRdb ran its own pipeline on the public reads, namely fastp trimming at Q25 and MiXCR clone calling, and kept in-frame beta chains. CDR3 protein sequences are deduplicated, and each keeps its most common genes and DNA. What appears here as the V and J calls and clone size reflects TCRdb's work, not the paper's. The sample table lists more than 800,000 distinct CDR3 sequences, more than 25% of them with a count of one. The ten largest account for roughly 17% of the sample.

The CDR3 has 15 amino acids, counting the end cysteine and phenylalanine. The only DNA kept is the CDR3, 45 bases in frame from the first base. The V and J ends are trimmed by 0 bases and 3 bases, leaving 9 bases between them. The germline V gene encodes CDR1 SGHTA and CDR2 FQGNSA. This clonotype was obtained from a woman at least 80 years old in good health. Sequencing was performed on blood. This sequence uses TRBV7-2 and TRBJ2-1; no D gene can be assigned with confidence. The DNA reads TGTGCCAGCAGCTTAGCTGGCAGAGACTACAATGAGCAGTTCTTC. This encodes CASSLAGRDYNEQFF.